Listed below are T cell receptor beta chains from one sample, sequenced in a study of shared clonotypes between healthy human individuals. Sequenced by immunoSEQ multiplex PCR; TCRdb stores in-frame clones only, minus some. The table lists 2,100,000 or so clones, around 95% of them singletons. The material sequenced was naive CD4+ T cells sorted from blood. The source of these receptors is a man aged 18 to 35 in good health. Both conserved end residues are part of each CDR3. The D gene is left open where the match is weak. Size is stated for part of the rows, as once, few or many counts, or as a class when the clone is expanded.

D gene,V gene,J gene,clone size,CDR3 DNA,CDR3 protein
-,TRBV5-1,TRBJ2-3,-,TGCGCCAGCACCTATGGACCCGAAGATACGCAGTATTTT,CASTYGPEDTQYF
TRBD2,TRBV18,TRBJ2-1,-,TGTGCCAGCTCACCAGGACTAGCGTCCTACAATGAGCAGTTCTTC,CASSPGLASYNEQFF
-,TRBV10-2,TRBJ2-7,-,TGCGCCAGCAGTGAGCAGGGATCGGGAGAGCAGTACTTC,CASSEQGSGEQYF
TRBD1,TRBV10-3,TRBJ2-1,-,TGTGCCATCAGCCAGGGGGAATATGAGCAGTTCTTC,CAISQGEYEQFF
-,TRBV6-1,TRBJ1-4,-,TGTGCCAGCAGTGAAGCTCGGGGGGGTTCGGAAAAACTGTTTTTT,CASSEARGGSEKLFF
TRBD2,TRBV7-7,TRBJ2-1,once,TGTGCTAGCAGCCGGGATCTAGCGGGAGTAGGTGGTGAGCAGTTCTTC,CASSRDLAGVGGEQFF
TRBD1,TRBV5-4,TRBJ2-7,-,TGTGCCAGCAGCTCAGGACAGGGTCTGGGCGAGCAGTACTTC,CASSSGQGLGEQYF
TRBD2,TRBV29-1,TRBJ2-2,-,TGCAGCGTACGAGCGGGAACCAATTCCGGGGAGCTGTTTTTT,CSVRAGTNSGELFF
-,TRBV30,TRBJ2-1,-,TGTGCCTGGAGAGTAGAGGGCCAGCAGTTCTTC,CAWRVEGQQFF
TRBD2,TRBV18,TRBJ2-1,-,TGTGCCAGCTCACCAACGAAGATTGGAGCGGGAGTAAGCAATGAGCAGTTCTTC,CASSPTKIGAGVSNEQFF
-,TRBV6-1,TRBJ2-7,-,TGTGCCAGCACTCCCCGCCGAGGCACCTACGAGCAGTACTTC,CASTPRRGTYEQYF
-,TRBV2,TRBJ2-5,-,TGTGCCAGCAGGCGGGACACCGGGCAAGAGACCCAGTACTTC,CASRRDTGQETQYF
-,TRBV6-5,TRBJ1-2,-,TGTGCCAGCACCGGTGGTGCTGGCGGCTACACCTTC,CASTGGAGGYTF
-,TRBV7-2,TRBJ2-7,-,TGTGCCAGCAGTTATAATAGGGGCGGATTGGACGAGCAGTACTTC,CASSYNRGGLDEQYF
-,TRBV4-1,TRBJ1-1,-,TGCGCCAGCAGCCAAGTTTGGGGTGAAGCTTTCTTT,CASSQVWGEAFF
TRBD1,TRBV6-4,TRBJ1-1,-,TGTGCCAGCAGTGCCCACAGGGGCACTGAAGCTTTCTTT,CASSAHRGTEAFF
TRBD2,TRBV28,TRBJ2-2,-,TGTGCCAGCAGTTTTCTAGCGGGGGCCTCGAACACCGGGGAGCTGTTTTTT,CASSFLAGASNTGELFF
-,TRBV10-3,TRBJ1-1,-,TGTGCCATCAGTGGGACAGTTCTGAACACTGAAGCTTTCTTT,CAISGTVLNTEAFF
-,TRBV9,TRBJ1-1,-,TGTGCCAGCAGCGTAGGGGACCCAATCTGGGGCACTGAAGCTTTCTTT,CASSVGDPIWGTEAFF
TRBD1,TRBV29-1,TRBJ1-1,-,TGCAGCGTTAACCAGGGGGCCGTGACTGAAGCTTTCTTT,CSVNQGAVTEAFF
-,TRBV5-1,TRBJ2-5,-,TGCGCCAGCACTGCTGGGGGATGGGGCCAAGAGACCCAGTACTTC,CASTAGGWGQETQYF
-,TRBV25-1,TRBJ1-6,-,TGTGCCAGCAGTGAGACGGGGGGAAGCTCCTATAATTCACCCCTCCACTTT,CASSETGGSSYNSPLHF
TRBD1,TRBV6-5,TRBJ1-4,-,TGTGCCAGCAGTTACTCTGACAGGGGGTTCGTAAAACTGTTTTTT,CASSYSDRGFVKLFF
-,TRBV25-1,TRBJ1-1,-,TGTGCCAGCTCTTCCGGGTCGAACACTGAAGCTTTCTTT,CASSSGSNTEAFF
TRBD2,TRBV11-2,TRBJ2-1,-,TGTGCCAGCAGCCTAAGGACTAGCGGGACCCCCTCCTACAATGAGCAGTTCTTC,CASSLRTSGTPSYNEQFF
TRBD1,TRBV5-4,TRBJ1-4,-,TGTGCCAGCAGTTCGGACAGGGCAGATGAAAAACTGTTTTTT,CASSSDRADEKLFF
-,TRBV30,TRBJ2-5,-,TGTGCCTGGAGCTCTGGAGGGGCCGGGGAAGAGACCCAGTACTTC,CAWSSGGAGEETQYF
-,TRBV5-4,TRBJ2-3,-,TGTGCCAGCACCACGGGACCTAGCACAGATACGCAGTATTTT,CASTTGPSTDTQYF
-,TRBV21-1,TRBJ2-3,-,TGTGCCAGCAGCAAAGAGAGCGGGAGGGAAGGAGATACGCAGTATTTT,CASSKESGREGDTQYF
-,TRBV15,TRBJ1-5,-,TGTGCCACCAGCAGAGTCGCGCCGCCCCAGCATTTT,CATSRVAPPQHF
-,TRBV29-1,TRBJ2-2,-,TGCAGCGTCGCTAGAGACAGAATGGACACCGGGGAGCTGTTTTTT,CSVARDRMDTGELFF
-,TRBV12-2,TRBJ2-1,-,TGTGCAAGTCGCTTAAGCGGGAGGGTTCTCGGTGAGCAGTTCTTC,CASRLSGRVLGEQFF
-,TRBV28,TRBJ2-1,-,TGTGCCAGCAGCAAGATCCGGGACACCTGTTTCTTC,CASSKIRDTCFF
-,TRBV5-1,TRBJ1-1,-,TGCGCCAGCAGCTTGGGGGACGGACGAGAAGCTTTCTTT,CASSLGDGREAFF
-,TRBV28,TRBJ1-6,-,TGTGCCAGCAGGGACACGGACCCAGTGGCCTCACCCCTCCACTTT,CASRDTDPVASPLHF
-,TRBV9,TRBJ2-7,-,TGTGCCAGCAGCGTAGGGGACCGCTCTCGCGAGCAGTACTTC,CASSVGDRSREQYF
-,TRBV25-1,TRBJ2-5,once,TGTGCCAGCAGTGAATTAGGGGGGCAAGAGACCCAGTACTTC,CASSELGGQETQYF
-,TRBV30,TRBJ2-7,once,TGTGCCTGGAGTGCACCCGGGCGCGGACGCACCTACGAGCAGTACTTC,CAWSAPGRGRTYEQYF